Below, 22 T cell receptor beta chains from the same sample are listed, as sequenced in a study of T cell changes during pregnancy in multiple sclerosis. Sequencing was performed with immunoSEQ multiplex PCR; in TCRdb, only in-frame clones are kept and a portion is missing. This sample has 60,000 to 65,000 clones, with just under 95% found just once. Here the sequenced sample was peripheral blood, taken in the second trimester of pregnancy. These receptors were obtained from a female donor with multiple sclerosis, enrolled in a pregnancy study.

This rearrangement joins TRBV18 to TRBJ2-3, with TRBD2 identical over 12 bases. The trim removed 3 bases at V and 3 bases at J, leaving 7 bases unmatched. Germline V gives CDR1 KGHSH, CDR2 LQKENI. This CDR3 contains 17 residues. CDR3 loop: CASSPTRLAGATDTQYF. The CDR3 coding sequence is TGTGCCAGCTCACCTACTAGACTAGCGGGAGCGACAGATACGCAGTATTTT.

The chain uses TRBV19 and TRBJ1-5, with a weak D call TRBD1 (6 bases). V lost 4 bases and J 1 base, leaving 11 bases between the germline ends. The V gene's germline CDR1 is LNHDA and CDR2 SQIVND (reference sequence). CDR3 size: 15 residues. The CDR3 region has the DNA TGTGCCAGTAGTAGGACAGCCGAGAGCAATCAGCCCCAGCATTTT. Protein product: CASSRTAESNQPQHF.

CDR3 residues: CASSQGTGEDGYTF. DNA for the CDR3: TGTGCCAGCAGCCAAGGGACAGGGGAGGATGGCTACACCTTC. V gene TRBV14 combines with J gene TRBJ1-2; 9 bases line up with TRBD1. The CDR3 covers 14 residues. V was pared by 1 base and J by 6 bases, with 3 bases of the junction left unmatched. Germline V gene lookup returns CDR1 SGHDN and CDR2 FVKESK.

This clone was seen only a few times. V gene TRBV5-4 combines with J gene TRBJ2-2; 7 nucleotides line up with TRBD1. Germline V lookup: CDR1 SGHNT, CDR2 YYREEE (reference sequence). The V segment lost 0 bases and the J segment 6 bases; nucleotides outside the gene matches: 2. There are 14 residues in the CDR3. The CDR3: CASSLEGASGELFF. DNA for the CDR3: TGTGCCAGCAGCTTGGAGGGGGCATCCGGGGAGCTGTTTTTT. Combining the CDR3 with reference TRBV5-4 and TRBJ2-2 gives the whole variable domain ETGVTQSPTHLIKTRGQQVTLRCSSQSGHNTVSWYQQALGQGPQFIFQYYREEENGRGNFPPRFSGLQFPNYSSELNVNALELDDSALYLCASSLEGASGELFFGEGSRLTVL.

This clone came up a few times. The chain combines TRBV7-3 with TRBJ2-3; TRBD1 matches 8 bases. The CDR3 consists of 13 residues. CDR1 is SGHTA and CDR2 is FQGTGA in the germline V gene. V dropped 6 bases and J dropped 5; count of bases not matched to a gene: 4. The CDR3 region has the DNA TGTGCCAGCAGTGCAGGGGGCGAAGATACGCAGTATTTT. This codes for CASSAGGEDTQYF.

The rearrangement joins TRBV10-1 to TRBJ1-1, with D unclear. This CDR3 region has 16 residues. Trimming pared 3 bases from V and 4 bases from J, leaving 18 bases between. CDR1 WNHNN and CDR2 SYGVQD come from the germline V gene (reference sequence). The CDR3 coding sequence is TGCGCCAGCAGTGATGATCGTTCGGGAGGTGGCACTGAAGCTTTCTTT. This translates into CASSDDRSGGGTEAFF.

This clone was seen a single time. J is TRBJ2-7 and V is TRBV5-1; 8 nucleotides line up with TRBD2. The germline CDR1 and CDR2 sequences are SGHRS and YFSETQ. J was trimmed by 1 base and V by 3 bases; bases with no gene match: 6. The CDR3 contains 15 residues. The CDR3 is CASSSPRGGSYEQYF. DNA of the CDR3: TGCGCCAGCAGCTCACCCCGGGGGGGATCCTACGAGCAGTACTTC.

This sequence joins TRBV15 and TRBJ2-5; perhaps TRBD2 as D (6 bases). The germline CDR1 and CDR2 sequences are LNHNV and YYDKDF (reference sequence). The CDR3 spans 15 residues. V was pared by 6 bases and J by 0 bases, with 14 bases between. DNA of the CDR3: TGTGCCACCAGACCGACAGCGGGCTACCAAGAGACCCAGTACTTC. It yields the protein CATRPTAGYQETQYF.

J is TRBJ1-1 and V is TRBV29-1; TRBD1 matches 7 bases. The CDR3 loop spans 16 amino acids. Trimming at V came to 6 bases and at J to 4 bases, leaving 17 bases not matched to a gene. Germline CDR1 reads SQVTM; CDR2 reads ANQGSEA. The CDR3 nucleotides are TGCAGCGTCGGGACAGAACCGGGTGCTTCGAGCACTGAAGCTTTCTTT. It specifies CSVGTEPGASSTEAFF.

This clone was detected only once. The rearrangement uses TRBV28 and TRBJ2-7; 8 nucleotides align to TRBD1. The germline V gene has CDR1 MDHEN and CDR2 SYDVKM. After removal of 4 bases from V and 1 base from J, the junction contained 9 bases not matched to a gene. The CDR3 extends over 16 amino acids. The CDR3 region is CASSSPGQGGSYEQYF. DNA for the CDR3: TGTGCCAGCAGTTCCCCTGGACAGGGTGGGTCCTACGAGCAGTACTTC.

This clone is classed as medium-sized. This chain uses TRBV7-2 with TRBJ1-1, with 7 bases lining up with TRBD1. Germline V gene sequence: CDR1 SGHTA, CDR2 FQGNSA. V was clipped by 8 bases and J by 4 bases; unmatched bases: 7. CDR3 length: 13 residues. CDR3 residues: CASEPGQSTEAFF. The CDR3 coding sequence is TGTGCCAGCGAGCCGGGACAGAGCACTGAAGCTTTCTTT.

The chain has TRBV6-1 and TRBJ2-5; 10 bases are a match to TRBD2. In germline, CDR1 is MNHNS, CDR2 SASEGT. The V gene end was trimmed by 4 bases and the J gene end by 2 bases; junction bases not matched to a gene: 4. The CDR3 contains 15 residues. CDR3 sequence reads: CASSVGAGGQETQYF. The DNA for the CDR3 is TGTGCCAGCAGTGTAGGAGCGGGAGGGCAAGAGACCCAGTACTTC.

The genes are TRBV5-4 and TRBJ2-7; TRBD2 is a possible D gene (6 bases). Germline V gene sequence: CDR1 SGHNT, CDR2 YYREEE (reference sequence). With 0 bases removed from V and 7 bases from J, the gap between germline ends came to 11 bases. CDR3 length: 13 residues. The CDR3 nucleotides are TGTGCCAGCAGCTTGGAACTAGCTCGAGAGCAGTACTTC. Translating gives CASSLELAREQYF.

The V gene is TRBV18, the J gene TRBJ2-5; D possibly corresponds to TRBD2 (6 bases). There are 14 residues in the CDR3. Trimming removed 3 bases at V and 5 bases at J, with 13 bases between. CDR1 and CDR2 (germline): KGHSH, LQKENI. The DNA for the CDR3 is TGTGCCAGCTCACCTGTAGAAGGAGGGGAGACCCAGTACTTC. Its translation is CASSPVEGGETQYF. The whole variable domain, remainder taken from reference TRBV18 and TRBJ2-5, is NAGVMQNPRHLVRRRGQEARLRCSPMKGHSHVYWYRQLPEEGLKFMVYLQKENIIDESGMPKERFSAEFPKEGPSILRIQQVVRGDSAAYFCASSPVEGGETQYFGPGTRLLVL.

The gene calls are TRBV19 and TRBJ2-7; 10 nucleotides align to TRBD1. J lost 3 bases, V lost 5 bases, and 4 bases had no gene match. The CDR3 covers 14 residues. Per the germline V gene, CDR1 is LNHDA and CDR2 is SQIVND (reference sequence). The CDR3 DNA is TGTGCCAGTAGTCTGGACAGGGGGGGCTACGAGCAGTACTTC. Protein product: CASSLDRGGYEQYF. Looking up the rest from reference TRBV19 and TRBJ2-7 gives the full variable domain: DGGITQSPKYLFRKEGQNVTLSCEQNLNHDAMYWYRQDPGQGLRLIYYSQIVNDFQKGDIAEGYSVSREKKESFPLTVTSAQKNPTAFYLCASSLDRGGYEQYFGPGTRLTVT.

In the case of this clone: Other DNA sequences in this sample translate to the same CDR3. The chain employs TRBV7-3 and TRBJ2-5; TRBD2 aligns across 8 bases. This CDR3 is 13 amino acids long. Germline CDR1 is SGHTA and CDR2 is FQGTGA. Trimming cost V 2 bases and J 5 bases; bases outside gene matches: 1. This CDR3 reads CASSLREGETQYF. The CDR3 DNA sequence: TGTGCCAGCAGCTTACGGGAGGGGGAGACCCAGTACTTC.

The chain combines TRBV5-4 with TRBJ2-5, with D possibly TRBD2 on 6 matching bases. The germline V gene has CDR1 SGHNT and CDR2 YYREEE (reference sequence). The CDR3 is 15 amino acids. V was clipped by 4 bases and J by 4 bases, with 17 bases between them. CDR3 nucleotide sequence: TGTGCCAGCAGCCCGAGGCGGGGTTTGTCAGAGACCCAGTACTTC. Protein: CASSPRRGLSETQYF.

DNA of the CDR3: TGTGCCAGCTCCTCAACAGGGGTCTCCACAGATACGCAGTATTTT. Protein: CASSSTGVSTDTQYF. V gene TRBV18 combines with J gene TRBJ2-3; 7 bases are a match to TRBD1. Germline V gene sequence: CDR1 KGHSH, CDR2 LQKENI. V dropped 6 bases and J dropped 2; count of bases not matched to a gene: 8. The CDR3 is made up of 15 amino acids.

The V gene is TRBV5-6, the J gene TRBJ2-2; 11 bases align to TRBD1. The germline gives CDR1 SGHDT, CDR2 YYEEEE. CDR3 length: 14 amino acids. V was clipped by 6 bases and J by 7 bases; unmatched bases: 5. The CDR3 sequence is CASTWTGGDGELFF. In nucleotides, the CDR3 is TGTGCCAGCACCTGGACAGGGGGCGACGGGGAGCTGTTTTTT.

The rearrangement links TRBV23-1 to TRBJ1-2; 10 bases are shared with TRBD1. TRBV23-1 carries the ORF label, with uncertain function. V was pared by 7 bases and J by 6 bases, with 8 bases of the junction left unmatched. This CDR3 is 14 amino acids long. CDR3 in amino acids: CASKGQGTGDGYTF. In DNA form, the CDR3 reads TGCGCCAGCAAAGGCCAGGGGACAGGGGATGGCTACACCTTC.

The chain carries TRBV10-3 and TRBJ1-2; TRBD1 matches at 9 bases. The V and J ends lost 5 bases and 6 bases, in that order; junction bases with no gene match: 1. The germline V gene has CDR1 ENHRY and CDR2 SYGVKD. CDR3 length: 12 amino acids. CDR3 loop: CAISRDRDGYTF. The CDR3 region has the DNA TGTGCCATCAGTCGGGACAGGGATGGCTACACCTTC.

The chain employs TRBV6-6 and TRBJ2-7; a possible D gene is TRBD2 (5 bases). This CDR3 contains 14 residues. The germline V gene has CDR1 MNHNY and CDR2 SVGAGI (reference sequence). V lost 6 bases and J 7 bases, leaving 19 bases between the germline ends. DNA for the CDR3: TGTGCCAGCAGCCGGACCAGCGAGGGTCCGGAGCAGTACTTC. Translated, it gives CASSRTSEGPEQYF.